Listed below are T cell receptor beta chains from one sample, sequenced in a study of T cells after yellow fever vaccination. TCRdb ran MiXCR on the 5' RACE reads and lists one entry per CDR3 protein. The table lists about 22,000 distinct CDR3 sequences, around 5.2% of them singletons. The sequenced sample was PBMCs, either bulk or a sorted T-cell subset (CD4+, CD8+, memory, or dextramer-sorted; not recorded which), obtained 35 to 50 days after the first yellow fever vaccination. Receptors were obtained from a young man who received the YFV17D yellow fever vaccine. Each CDR3 is given with its conserved first and last residue. The D gene is left open where the match is weak. Size tells how often a clone was seen (once, few, many) or the class of an expanded clone, and some rows leave it out.

clone size: many
V gene: TRBV3-1
D gene: -
J gene: TRBJ2-2
CDR3 DNA: TGTGCCAGCAGCGCCCCATTGATCGGGGAGCTGTTTTTT
CDR3 protein: CASSAPLIGELFF

clone size: many
V gene: TRBV11-2
D gene: TRBD1
J gene: TRBJ2-3
CDR3 DNA: TGTGCCAGCAGTTCGGACAGGGGGTCTTGGGGGTCAGATACGCAGTATTTT
CDR3 protein: CASSSDRGSWGSDTQYF

clone size: few
V gene: TRBV3-1
D gene: -
J gene: TRBJ1-1
CDR3 DNA: TGTGCCAGCACCAAGGGGGGGAACACTGAAGCTTTCTTT
CDR3 protein: CASTKGGNTEAFF

clone size: many
V gene: TRBV20-1
D gene: TRBD1
J gene: TRBJ1-4
CDR3 DNA: TGCAGTGCCGGGACAGCGGCAACTAATGAAAAACTGTTTTTT
CDR3 protein: CSAGTAATNEKLFF

clone size: many
V gene: TRBV7-8
D gene: -
J gene: TRBJ1-5
CDR3 DNA: TGTGCCAGCAGCTTAGATGGGGCAGGGTCCGGTCAGCCCCAGCATTTT
CDR3 protein: CASSLDGAGSGQPQHF

clone size: many
V gene: TRBV6-2/TRBV6-3
D gene: -
J gene: TRBJ2-3
CDR3 DNA: TGTGCCAGCATTCCGCCCCAGGGTACCGACACAGGAGATACGCAGTATTTT
CDR3 protein: CASIPPQGTDTGDTQYF

clone size: medium-sized
V gene: TRBV28
D gene: -
J gene: TRBJ2-5
CDR3 DNA: TGTGCCAGCAGGCCACAGGGAAAAGAGACCCAGTACTTC
CDR3 protein: CASRPQGKETQYF

clone size: few
V gene: TRBV7-9
D gene: -
J gene: TRBJ1-4
CDR3 DNA: TGTGCCAGCAGCTTTATGGGAAGTCGAGAAAAACTGTTTTTT
CDR3 protein: CASSFMGSREKLFF

clone size: many
V gene: TRBV20-1
D gene: -
J gene: TRBJ2-5
CDR3 DNA: TGCAGTGCTAGGGGGGGCGAAGAGACCCAGTACTTC
CDR3 protein: CSARGGEETQYF

clone size: many
V gene: TRBV10-2
D gene: -
J gene: TRBJ2-3
CDR3 DNA: TGCGCCAGCAGCGCTAGTCAGTTGGGAGATACGCAGTATTTT
CDR3 protein: CASSASQLGDTQYF

clone size: many
V gene: TRBV24-1
D gene: TRBD1
J gene: TRBJ2-7
CDR3 DNA: TGTGCCACCAGTGATTACAGGGGCGAGCAGTACTTC
CDR3 protein: CATSDYRGEQYF

clone size: -
V gene: TRBV4-2
D gene: -
J gene: TRBJ2-1
CDR3 DNA: TGTGCCAGCAGCCAAGATATCAGCCAGACCAGCTCCTACAATGAGCAGTTCTTC
CDR3 protein: CASSQDISQTSSYNEQFF

clone size: many
V gene: TRBV4-2
D gene: TRBD2
J gene: TRBJ2-7
CDR3 DNA: TGTGCCAGCAGCCCGGGACTAGCGGGGGGCGAGCAGTACTTC
CDR3 protein: CASSPGLAGGEQYF

clone size: many
V gene: TRBV11-2
D gene: -
J gene: TRBJ1-1
CDR3 DNA: TGTGCCAGCAGCTTACACGGCCAAGGGGAAGACACTGAAGCTTTCTTT
CDR3 protein: CASSLHGQGEDTEAFF

clone size: many
V gene: TRBV7-8
D gene: -
J gene: TRBJ1-2
CDR3 DNA: TGTGCCAGCAGCTCCGGAGGGGGCTACACCTTC
CDR3 protein: CASSSGGGYTF

clone size: many
V gene: TRBV20-1
D gene: TRBD1
J gene: TRBJ1-2
CDR3 DNA: TGCAGTGCTAGAGATGGGGACAGGGGAAACTATGGCTACACCTTC
CDR3 protein: CSARDGDRGNYGYTF

clone size: many
V gene: TRBV5-6
D gene: -
J gene: TRBJ1-2
CDR3 DNA: TGTGCCAGCAGCTTGGGTGGGGCCGATTATAACTATGGCTACACCTTC
CDR3 protein: CASSLGGADYNYGYTF

clone size: many
V gene: TRBV5-4
D gene: -
J gene: TRBJ1-6
CDR3 DNA: TGTGCCAGCAGATGGGGGGCGGAAAATTCACCCCTCCACTTT
CDR3 protein: CASRWGAENSPLHF

clone size: many
V gene: TRBV12-3/TRBV12-4
D gene: -
J gene: TRBJ1-6
CDR3 DNA: TGTGCCAGCAGTTTTGGACAAAGCTCCTATAATTCACCCCTCCACTTT
CDR3 protein: CASSFGQSSYNSPLHF

clone size: many
V gene: TRBV7-3
D gene: TRBD2
J gene: TRBJ2-5
CDR3 DNA: TGTGCCAGCAGCTTAGGAGGCTTGGCGGGGGGGCGGACCCAGTACTTC
CDR3 protein: CASSLGGLAGGRTQYF

clone size: many
V gene: TRBV20-1
D gene: -
J gene: TRBJ2-7
CDR3 DNA: TGCAGTGCTAGCCTAACTTCGGATTTCTACGAGCAGTACTTC
CDR3 protein: CSASLTSDFYEQYF

clone size: many
V gene: TRBV7-2
D gene: -
J gene: TRBJ2-2
CDR3 DNA: TGTGCCAGCAGCTCTCTCCCAGGAACCGCCGGGGAGCTGTTTTTT
CDR3 protein: CASSSLPGTAGELFF

clone size: many
V gene: TRBV10-1
D gene: -
J gene: TRBJ2-1
CDR3 DNA: TGCGCCAGCAGTGAGTCGGGGTCAGGGGAGCAGTTCTTC
CDR3 protein: CASSESGSGEQFF

clone size: many
V gene: TRBV11-2
D gene: TRBD1
J gene: TRBJ2-5
CDR3 DNA: TGTGCCAGCAGCTTACCTACAGGGGGGAGAACCCAGTACTTC
CDR3 protein: CASSLPTGGRTQYF

clone size: many
V gene: TRBV23-1
D gene: -
J gene: TRBJ2-7
CDR3 DNA: TGCGCCAGCAGTTGCCCACGGGGCTCCTACGAGCAGTACTTC
CDR3 protein: CASSCPRGSYEQYF

clone size: many
V gene: TRBV7-9
D gene: -
J gene: TRBJ1-3
CDR3 DNA: TGTGCCGGGGTCCCGGCGAGCTCTGGAAACACCATATATTTT
CDR3 protein: CAGVPASSGNTIYF

clone size: -
V gene: TRBV6-1
D gene: -
J gene: TRBJ2-1
CDR3 DNA: TGTGCCAGCAGCGCACGGACAGAGAGATACAATGAGCAGTTCTTC
CDR3 protein: CASSARTERYNEQFF

clone size: many
V gene: TRBV4-2
D gene: -
J gene: TRBJ1-2
CDR3 DNA: TGTGCCAGCAGCCAAGATATTTCAGGACCGACTACTAACTATGGCTACACCTTC
CDR3 protein: CASSQDISGPTTNYGYTF

clone size: many
V gene: TRBV6-4
D gene: TRBD2
J gene: TRBJ2-2
CDR3 DNA: TGTGCCAGCAGTGAGGGGGGGATAGACACCGGGGAGCTGTTTTTT
CDR3 protein: CASSEGGIDTGELFF

clone size: few
V gene: TRBV20-1
D gene: -
J gene: TRBJ1-4
CDR3 DNA: TGCAGTGCTAGAGGGGGGAAGGGTTTCGTATCTAATGAAAAACTGTTTTTT
CDR3 protein: CSARGGKGFVSNEKLFF

clone size: few
V gene: TRBV5-4
D gene: TRBD1
J gene: TRBJ2-7
CDR3 DNA: TGTGCCAGCAGCCAGGGGGGGACAGGGGGTCGCGAGCAGTACTTC
CDR3 protein: CASSQGGTGGREQYF

clone size: many
V gene: TRBV30
D gene: TRBD1
J gene: TRBJ1-1
CDR3 DNA: TGTGCCTGGAGTGGGCTGATTACAGGGGTCCTCATGAACACTGAAGCTTTCTTT
CDR3 protein: CAWSGLITGVLMNTEAFF

clone size: many
V gene: TRBV10-3
D gene: TRBD1
J gene: TRBJ2-7
CDR3 DNA: TGTGCCATCAGTGGTTCGGGACAGCTGAGCTCCTACGAGCAGTACTTC
CDR3 protein: CAISGSGQLSSYEQYF

clone size: many
V gene: TRBV6-4
D gene: -
J gene: TRBJ2-3
CDR3 DNA: TGTGCCAGCGCCTTCCGCTCCCAAGATACGCAGTATTTT
CDR3 protein: CASAFRSQDTQYF

clone size: many
V gene: TRBV7-2
D gene: TRBD2
J gene: TRBJ2-5
CDR3 DNA: TGTGCCAGCAGCCATCGGACTAGCGGAAAAGAGACCCAGTACTTC
CDR3 protein: CASSHRTSGKETQYF

clone size: many
V gene: TRBV29-1
D gene: -
J gene: TRBJ1-1
CDR3 DNA: TGCAGCGTGGGCCCGCGCGCTGAAGCTTTCTTT
CDR3 protein: CSVGPRAEAFF

clone size: many
V gene: TRBV5-4
D gene: -
J gene: TRBJ2-2
CDR3 DNA: TGTGCCAGCAACCCGGCCCCGAACACCGGGGAGCTGTTTTTT
CDR3 protein: CASNPAPNTGELFF

clone size: many
V gene: TRBV11-2
D gene: TRBD1
J gene: TRBJ2-3
CDR3 DNA: TGTGCCAGCGCTTGGACAGGGCTTGCAGATACGCAGTATTTT
CDR3 protein: CASAWTGLADTQYF

clone size: many
V gene: TRBV7-8
D gene: TRBD2
J gene: TRBJ2-1
CDR3 DNA: TGTGCCAGCAGCGTAGGGAGAAGGACTAGCAGGGTCGGGAATGAGCAGTTCTTC
CDR3 protein: CASSVGRRTSRVGNEQFF

clone size: many
V gene: TRBV5-1
D gene: TRBD2
J gene: TRBJ2-3
CDR3 DNA: TGCGCCAGCAGCTCTGGACTAGCGGGGGGAAGCACAGATACGCAGTATTTT
CDR3 protein: CASSSGLAGGSTDTQYF

clone size: many
V gene: TRBV5-1
D gene: -
J gene: TRBJ2-5
CDR3 DNA: TGCGCCAGCAGCTTGGAAGCGAAGACCCAGTACTTC
CDR3 protein: CASSLEAKTQYF

clone size: many
V gene: TRBV5-4
D gene: -
J gene: TRBJ1-1
CDR3 DNA: TGTGCCAGCAGCCCTTCTGCAGTGAACACTGAAGCTTTCTTT
CDR3 protein: CASSPSAVNTEAFF

clone size: many
V gene: TRBV12-3/TRBV12-4
D gene: -
J gene: TRBJ2-7
CDR3 DNA: TGTGCCAGCAGTTTAGGTGGCGGATCCTACGAGCAGTACTTC
CDR3 protein: CASSLGGGSYEQYF

clone size: many
V gene: TRBV7-3
D gene: TRBD2
J gene: TRBJ2-3
CDR3 DNA: TGTGCCAGCAAAATCGGGGGGGCGGCAGATACGCAGTATTTT
CDR3 protein: CASKIGGAADTQYF